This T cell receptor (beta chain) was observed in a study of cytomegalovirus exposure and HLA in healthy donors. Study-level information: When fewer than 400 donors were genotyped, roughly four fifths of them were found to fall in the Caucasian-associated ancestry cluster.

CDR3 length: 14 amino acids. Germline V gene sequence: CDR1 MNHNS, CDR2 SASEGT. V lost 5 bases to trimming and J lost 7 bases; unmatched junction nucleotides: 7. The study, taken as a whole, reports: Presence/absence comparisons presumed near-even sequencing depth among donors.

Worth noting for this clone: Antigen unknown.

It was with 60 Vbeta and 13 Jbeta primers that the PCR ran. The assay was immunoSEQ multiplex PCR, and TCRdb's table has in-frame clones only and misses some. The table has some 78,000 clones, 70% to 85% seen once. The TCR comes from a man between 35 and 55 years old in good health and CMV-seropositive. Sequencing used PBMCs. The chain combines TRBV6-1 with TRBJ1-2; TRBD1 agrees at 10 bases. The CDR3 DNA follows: TGTGCCAGCAGTTCCGGGACAGGGGAACGTGGCTACACCTTC. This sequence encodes CASSSGTGERGYTF.